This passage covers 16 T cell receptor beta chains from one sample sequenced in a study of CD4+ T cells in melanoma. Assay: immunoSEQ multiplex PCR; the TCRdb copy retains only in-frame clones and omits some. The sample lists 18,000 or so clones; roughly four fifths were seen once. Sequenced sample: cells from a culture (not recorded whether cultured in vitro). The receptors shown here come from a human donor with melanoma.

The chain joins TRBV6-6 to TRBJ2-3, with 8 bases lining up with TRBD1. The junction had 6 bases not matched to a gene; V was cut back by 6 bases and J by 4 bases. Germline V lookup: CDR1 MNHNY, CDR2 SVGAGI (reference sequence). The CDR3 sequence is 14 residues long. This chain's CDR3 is CASSQAGGADTQYF. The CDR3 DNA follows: TGTGCCAGCAGCCAAGCAGGGGGCGCAGATACGCAGTATTTT.

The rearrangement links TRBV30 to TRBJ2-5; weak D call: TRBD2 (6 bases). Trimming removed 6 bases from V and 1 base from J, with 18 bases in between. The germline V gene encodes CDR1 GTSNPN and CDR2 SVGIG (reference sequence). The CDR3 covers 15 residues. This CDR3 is CACWRPWTIQETQYF. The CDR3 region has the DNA TGTGCCTGTTGGAGGCCTTGGACTATCCAAGAGACCCAGTACTTC.

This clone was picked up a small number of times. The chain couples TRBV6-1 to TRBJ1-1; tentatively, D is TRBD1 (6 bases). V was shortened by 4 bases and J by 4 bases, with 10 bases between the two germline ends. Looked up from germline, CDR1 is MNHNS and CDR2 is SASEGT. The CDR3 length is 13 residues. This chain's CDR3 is CASSVRGSTEAFF. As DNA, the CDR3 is TGTGCCAGCAGTGTCAGGGGTAGCACTGAAGCTTTCTTT.

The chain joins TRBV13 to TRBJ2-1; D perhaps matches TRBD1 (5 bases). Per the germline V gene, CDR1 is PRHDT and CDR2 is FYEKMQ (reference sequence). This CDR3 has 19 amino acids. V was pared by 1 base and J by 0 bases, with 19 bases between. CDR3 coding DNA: TGTGCCAGCAGCTTAGATCCAGGGTACAGTATAAGCTCCTACAATGAGCAGTTCTTC. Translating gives CASSLDPGYSISSYNEQFF.

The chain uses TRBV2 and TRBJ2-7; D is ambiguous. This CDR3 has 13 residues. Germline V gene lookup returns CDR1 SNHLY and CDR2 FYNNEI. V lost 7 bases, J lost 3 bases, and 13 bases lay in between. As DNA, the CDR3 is TGTGCCAGCACCCGGATCCTGAGCTACGAGCAGTACTTC. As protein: CASTRILSYEQYF.

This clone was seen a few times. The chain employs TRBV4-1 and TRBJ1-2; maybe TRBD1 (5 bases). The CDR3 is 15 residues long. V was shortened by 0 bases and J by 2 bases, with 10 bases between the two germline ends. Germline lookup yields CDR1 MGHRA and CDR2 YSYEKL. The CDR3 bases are TGCGCCAGCAGCCAAGATTTCTCAGGGAACTATGGCTACACCTTC. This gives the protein CASSQDFSGNYGYTF.

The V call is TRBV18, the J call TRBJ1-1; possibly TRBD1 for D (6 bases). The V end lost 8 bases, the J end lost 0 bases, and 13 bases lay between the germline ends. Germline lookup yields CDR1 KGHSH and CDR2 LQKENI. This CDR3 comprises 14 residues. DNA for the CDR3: TGTGCCAGCACTTCGGACAGACTGAACACTGAAGCTTTCTTT. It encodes CASTSDRLNTEAFF.

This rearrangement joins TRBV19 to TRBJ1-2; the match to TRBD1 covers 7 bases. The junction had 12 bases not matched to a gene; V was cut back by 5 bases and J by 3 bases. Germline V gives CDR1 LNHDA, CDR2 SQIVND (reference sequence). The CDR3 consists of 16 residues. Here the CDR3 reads CASSPLSTGRDYGYTF. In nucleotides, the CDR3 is TGTGCCAGTAGTCCCCTCTCGACAGGGCGGGACTATGGCTACACCTTC.

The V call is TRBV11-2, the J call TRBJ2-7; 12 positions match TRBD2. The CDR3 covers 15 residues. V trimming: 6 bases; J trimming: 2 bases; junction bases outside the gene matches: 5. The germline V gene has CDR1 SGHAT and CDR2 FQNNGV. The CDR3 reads CASRHTSGGPYEQYF. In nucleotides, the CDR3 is TGTGCCAGCAGACACACTAGCGGGGGGCCCTACGAGCAGTACTTC.

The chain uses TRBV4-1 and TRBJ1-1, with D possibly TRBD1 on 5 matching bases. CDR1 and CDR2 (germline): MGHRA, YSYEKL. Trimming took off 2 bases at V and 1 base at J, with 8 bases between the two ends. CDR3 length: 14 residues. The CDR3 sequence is CASSQHTGNTEAFF. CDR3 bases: TGCGCCAGCAGCCAACACACAGGGAACACTGAAGCTTTCTTT.

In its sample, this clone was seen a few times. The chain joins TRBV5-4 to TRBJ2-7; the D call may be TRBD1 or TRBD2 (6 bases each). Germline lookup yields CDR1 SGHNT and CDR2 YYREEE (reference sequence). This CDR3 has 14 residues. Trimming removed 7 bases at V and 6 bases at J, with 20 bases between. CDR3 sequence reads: CASHSLAGGREQYF. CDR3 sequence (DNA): TGTGCCAGCCATTCGTTGGCTGGGGGGCGCGAGCAGTACTTC.

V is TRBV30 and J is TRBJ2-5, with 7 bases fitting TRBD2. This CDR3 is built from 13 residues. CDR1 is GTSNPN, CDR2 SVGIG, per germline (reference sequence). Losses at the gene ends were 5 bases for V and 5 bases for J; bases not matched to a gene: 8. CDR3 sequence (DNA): TGTGCCTGGGGGGGACGGGGGGTGGAGACCCAGTACTTC. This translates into CAWGGRGVETQYF. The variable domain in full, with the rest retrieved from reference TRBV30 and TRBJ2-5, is SQTIHQWPATLVQPVGSPLSLECTVEGTSNPNLYWYRQAAGRGLQLLFYSVGIGQISSEVPQNLSASRPQDRQFILSSKKLLLSDSGFYLCAWGGRGVETQYFGPGTRLLVL.

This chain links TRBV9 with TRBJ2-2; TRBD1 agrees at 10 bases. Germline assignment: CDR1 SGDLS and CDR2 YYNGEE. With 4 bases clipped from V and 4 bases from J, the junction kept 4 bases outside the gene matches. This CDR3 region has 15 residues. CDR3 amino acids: CASSLDRGLTGELFF. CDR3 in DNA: TGTGCCAGCAGCCTCGACAGGGGGCTCACCGGGGAGCTGTTTTTT.

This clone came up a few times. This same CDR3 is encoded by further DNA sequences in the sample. The CDR3 spells CASSEALFMWRDDQPQHF. CDR3 in DNA: TGTGCCAGCAGTGAAGCGCTTTTCATGTGGAGGGATGATCAGCCCCAGCATTTT. V usage is TRBV2 and J usage is TRBJ1-5; D not certain. The CDR3 totals 18 residues. Trimming took off 0 bases at V and 5 bases at J, with 20 bases between the two ends. Germline CDR1 reads SNHLY; CDR2 reads FYNNEI.

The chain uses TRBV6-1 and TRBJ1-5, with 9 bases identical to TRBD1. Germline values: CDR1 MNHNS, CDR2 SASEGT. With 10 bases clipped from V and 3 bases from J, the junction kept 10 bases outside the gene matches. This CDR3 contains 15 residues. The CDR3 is CATLRDREFNQPQHF. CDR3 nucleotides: TGTGCCACACTCCGGGACAGGGAATTCAATCAGCCCCAGCATTTT.

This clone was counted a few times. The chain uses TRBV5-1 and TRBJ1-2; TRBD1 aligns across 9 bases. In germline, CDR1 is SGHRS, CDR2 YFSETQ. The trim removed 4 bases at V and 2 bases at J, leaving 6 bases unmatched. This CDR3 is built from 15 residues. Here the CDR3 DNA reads TGCGCCAGCAGCACGGGACAGGGTTCAAACTATGGCTACACCTTC. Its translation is CASSTGQGSNYGYTF.